Many counts were recorded for the clone carrying this T cell receptor (beta chain). This sample stems from a study of T-cell memory formation after mild COVID-19. TCRdb redid the calling of the 5' RACE reads with MiXCR, one entry per CDR3 protein. The table records fewer than 250,000 distinct CDR3 sequences, 15% to 17% of them present only once. The CDR3 has 13 residues. Trimming stripped 7 bases from V and 6 bases from J, with 13 bases between. From germline, CDR1 is SGHRS and CDR2 YFSETQ. The material sequenced was PBMCs or a T cell subset sorted from them (not recorded which). The rearrangement uses TRBV5-1 and TRBJ1-4; D is perhaps TRBD1 (5 bases). The origin of this receptor is an adult woman who had mild COVID-19 (a few samples of this study predate the infection). Cell type and time point are not known. CDR3 region: CASSDNVDEKLFF. The CDR3 nucleotides read TGCGCCAGCTCGGACAACGTCGATGAAAAACTGTTTTTT.